The 10 T cell receptor beta chains presented below share a single source sample, sequenced in a study of shared clonotypes between healthy human individuals. Generated by immunoSEQ multiplex PCR, the TCRdb table keeps only in-frame clones and is missing some. Seen here are roughly 1.4 million clones, approximately 98.5% observed once, and the top ten hold 0.36%. Sequencing was performed on naive CD4+ T cells sorted from blood. Subset here: CD45RA+ positively selected. These receptors were obtained from a young man in good health.

The CDR3 protein is CASAPQGQETQYF. As DNA, the CDR3 is TGTGCCAGCGCCCCCCAGGGTCAAGAGACCCAGTACTTC. The gene calls are TRBV9 and TRBJ2-5, with a weak D call TRBD1 (5 bases). The CDR3 length is 13 residues. Germline CDR1 is SGDLS and CDR2 is YYNGEE. V was trimmed by 7 bases and J by 2 bases, leaving 12 bases between them.

The chain combines TRBV5-1 with TRBJ2-1; 8 nucleotides align to TRBD2. Per germline, CDR1 SGHRS and CDR2 YFSETQ. J lost 1 base, V lost 7 bases, and 10 bases had no gene match. This CDR3 has 16 amino acids. The CDR3 loop is CASYRGSGESYNEQFF. The CDR3 DNA reads as TGCGCCAGCTACCGGGGTAGCGGGGAGTCCTACAATGAGCAGTTCTTC.

The gene calls are TRBV2 and TRBJ2-3, with no clear D. Trimming took off 0 bases at V and 2 bases at J, with 6 bases between the two ends. This CDR3 is built from 14 residues. Per the germline V gene, CDR1 is SNHLY and CDR2 is FYNNEI. The CDR3 here is CASSEATYTDTQYF. The CDR3 DNA follows: TGTGCCAGCAGTGAAGCAACCTACACAGATACGCAGTATTTT.

The chain links TRBV2 to TRBJ2-1; no reliable D call. V was pared by 6 bases and J by 0 bases, with 3 bases between. The germline V gene encodes CDR1 SNHLY and CDR2 FYNNEI. CDR3 size: 12 residues. The CDR3 region has the DNA TGTGCCAGCAGGGCCTCCTACAATGAGCAGTTCTTC. Protein: CASRASYNEQFF.

The genes are TRBV2 and TRBJ2-1; TRBD1 agrees at 11 bases. The V gene's germline CDR1 is SNHLY and CDR2 FYNNEI. This CDR3 is built from 15 residues. With V trimmed by 5 bases and J by 6 bases, 6 bases remained unmatched. The CDR3 nucleotides read TGTGCCAGCAGTTATTTCGGGACAGGGGGCAATGAGCAGTTCTTC. This sequence encodes CASSYFGTGGNEQFF. Full variable domain (missing parts from reference TRBV2 and TRBJ2-1): EPEVTQTPSHQVTQMGQEVILRCVPISNHLYFYWYRQILGQKVEFLVSFYNNEISEKSEIFDDQFSVERPDGSNFTLKIRSTKLEDSAMYFCASSYFGTGGNEQFFGPGTRLTVL.

The chain links TRBV25-1 to TRBJ1-2; no reliable D call. The CDR3 has 13 amino acids. CDR1 and CDR2 from the germline V gene are MGHDK and SYGVNS. V lost 4 bases, J lost 4 bases, and 10 bases lay in between. The CDR3 protein is CASSVEFTYGYTF. The CDR3, as DNA: TGTGCCAGCAGTGTGGAGTTTACCTATGGCTACACCTTC.

The chain couples TRBV14 to TRBJ2-6; 8 nucleotides line up with TRBD1. CDR1 is SGHDN, CDR2 FVKESK, per germline. CDR3 length equals 19 residues. Trimming at V came to 1 base and at J to 0 bases, leaving 8 bases not matched to a gene. CDR3 in amino acids: CASSQGQDRASSGANVLTF. The CDR3 nucleotides are TGTGCCAGCAGCCAAGGCCAGGACAGGGCGAGCTCTGGGGCCAACGTCCTGACTTTC.

A single count supports this clone. The V gene is TRBV7-8, the J gene TRBJ1-5, with D tentatively TRBD1 (5 bases). The CDR3 contains 16 residues. V shed 1 base and J shed 0 bases, with 10 bases lying between them. CDR1 is SGHVS, CDR2 FQNEAQ, per germline. The CDR3 loop reads CASSLGRGTSNQPQHF. The CDR3 DNA follows: TGTGCCAGCAGCTTAGGGCGAGGGACTAGCAATCAGCCCCAGCATTTT.

The chain carries TRBV9 and TRBJ2-1; TRBD1 matches at 9 bases. The CDR3 contains 14 residues. Germline V CDR1 and CDR2: SGDLS, YYNGEE. The V segment lost 5 bases and the J segment 7 bases; nucleotides outside the gene matches: 7. The CDR3 loop reads CASSNGQGRNEQFF. CDR3 nucleotides: TGTGCCAGCAGTAACGGACAGGGGAGAAATGAGCAGTTCTTC.

This clone is a singleton in its sample. The chain combines TRBV11-1 with TRBJ2-2, with D perhaps given as TRBD1 or TRBD2 (5 bases each). Germline CDR1 is SGHAT and CDR2 is FQDESV (reference sequence). V was pared by 2 bases and J by 0 bases, with 7 bases between. This CDR3 is 15 amino acids long. The CDR3 coding sequence is TGTGCCAGCAGCTTACAGGGAGCGAACACCGGGGAGCTGTTTTTT. This translates into CASSLQGANTGELFF.